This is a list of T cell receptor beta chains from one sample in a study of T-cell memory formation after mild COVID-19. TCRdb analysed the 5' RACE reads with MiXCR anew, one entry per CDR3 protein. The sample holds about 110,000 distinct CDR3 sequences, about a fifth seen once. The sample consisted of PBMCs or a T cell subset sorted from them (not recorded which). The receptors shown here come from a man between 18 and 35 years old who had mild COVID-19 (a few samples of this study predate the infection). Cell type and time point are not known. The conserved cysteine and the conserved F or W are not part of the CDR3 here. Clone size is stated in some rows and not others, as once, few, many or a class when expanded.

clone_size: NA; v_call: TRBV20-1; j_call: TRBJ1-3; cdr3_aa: SARSSSGNTIY
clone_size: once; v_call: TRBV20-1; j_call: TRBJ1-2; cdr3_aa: SADIGTPAYGYT
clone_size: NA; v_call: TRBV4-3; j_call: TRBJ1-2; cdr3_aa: ARISTSHRLQGGYT
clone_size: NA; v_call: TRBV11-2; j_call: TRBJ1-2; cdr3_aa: ASSAGDNYGYT
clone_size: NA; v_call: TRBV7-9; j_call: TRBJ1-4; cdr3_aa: ASSLGGQAEEF
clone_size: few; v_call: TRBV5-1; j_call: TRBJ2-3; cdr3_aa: ASSYSTGGVGTDTQY
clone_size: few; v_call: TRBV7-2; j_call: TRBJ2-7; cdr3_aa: ASSLVTVQGREQY
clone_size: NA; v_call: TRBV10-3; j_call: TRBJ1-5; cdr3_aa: AISEGREPQH
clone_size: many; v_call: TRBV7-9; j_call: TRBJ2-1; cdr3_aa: ASSVSRLASYNEQF
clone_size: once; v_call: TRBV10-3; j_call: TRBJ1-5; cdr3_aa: AISDETGRGNQPQH
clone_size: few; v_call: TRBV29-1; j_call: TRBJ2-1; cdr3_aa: SVRGRTGSYNEQF
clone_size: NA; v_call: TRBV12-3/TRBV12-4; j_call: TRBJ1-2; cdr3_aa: ASSLVVTGAILLRGYT
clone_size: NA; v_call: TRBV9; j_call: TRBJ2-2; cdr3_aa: ATTPGDTGELF
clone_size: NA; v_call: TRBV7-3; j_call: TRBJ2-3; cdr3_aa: ASSLISGDTQY
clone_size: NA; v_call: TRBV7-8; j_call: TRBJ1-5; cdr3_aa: ASSLLGKGSNQPQH
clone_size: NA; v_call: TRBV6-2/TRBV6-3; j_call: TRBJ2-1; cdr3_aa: ASTLDRSSYNEQF
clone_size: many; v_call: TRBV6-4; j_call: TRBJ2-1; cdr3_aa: ASSDSQRGTSNEQF
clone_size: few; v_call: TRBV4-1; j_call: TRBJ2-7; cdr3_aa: ASSPTTGMRYEQY
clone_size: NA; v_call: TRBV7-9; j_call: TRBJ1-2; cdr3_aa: ASSLRGSGYT
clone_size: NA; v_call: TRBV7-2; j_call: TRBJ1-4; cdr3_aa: ASSTRSGNEKLF
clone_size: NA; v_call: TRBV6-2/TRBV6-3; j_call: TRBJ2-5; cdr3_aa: ASSPGQSQETQY
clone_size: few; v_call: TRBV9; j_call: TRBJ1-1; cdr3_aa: ASSPRQGLDTEAF
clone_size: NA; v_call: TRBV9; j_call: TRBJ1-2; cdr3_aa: ASSKTAPMAYGYT
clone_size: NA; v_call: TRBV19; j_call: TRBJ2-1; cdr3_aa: ASSVIHLSSYNEQF
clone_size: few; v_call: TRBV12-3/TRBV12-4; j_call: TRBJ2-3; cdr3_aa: ASRTQGLAGATDTQY
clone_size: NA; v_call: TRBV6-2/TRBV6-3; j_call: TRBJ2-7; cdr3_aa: ASGIAYEQY
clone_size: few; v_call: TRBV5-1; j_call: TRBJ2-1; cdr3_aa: ASSSQVSLSGYNEQF
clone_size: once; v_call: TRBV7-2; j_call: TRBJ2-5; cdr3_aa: ASSPHGTRETQY
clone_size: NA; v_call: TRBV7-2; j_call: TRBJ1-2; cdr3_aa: ASQPSMAHGYT
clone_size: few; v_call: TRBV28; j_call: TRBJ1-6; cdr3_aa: ASSPAEQGALGNSPLH
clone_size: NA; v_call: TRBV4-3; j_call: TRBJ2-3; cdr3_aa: ASSQDDTRGGSDTQY
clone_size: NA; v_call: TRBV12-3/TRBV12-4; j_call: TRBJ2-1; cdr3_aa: ASEPGAANEQF
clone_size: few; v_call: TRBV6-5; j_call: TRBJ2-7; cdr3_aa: ASSRGHEQY
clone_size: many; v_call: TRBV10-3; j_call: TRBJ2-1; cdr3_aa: AISAQRGDYNEQF
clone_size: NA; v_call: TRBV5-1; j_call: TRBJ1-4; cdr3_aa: ASSLVGTRTNEKLF
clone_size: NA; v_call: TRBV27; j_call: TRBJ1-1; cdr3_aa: ASRQGALNTEAF
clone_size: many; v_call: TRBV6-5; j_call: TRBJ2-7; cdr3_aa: ASSPGTGSYEQY
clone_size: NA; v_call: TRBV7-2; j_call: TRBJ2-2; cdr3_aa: ASHWAGELF
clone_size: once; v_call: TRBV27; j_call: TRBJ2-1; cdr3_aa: ASSGLGPATGSNEQF
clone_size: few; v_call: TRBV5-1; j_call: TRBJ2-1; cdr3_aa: ASSAVSSYNEQF
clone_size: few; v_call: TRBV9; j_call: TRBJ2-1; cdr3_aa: ASSAPRGVSYNEQF
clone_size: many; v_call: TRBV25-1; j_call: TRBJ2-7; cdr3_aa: ASGTGGVQY